The 24 T cell receptor beta chains in this list originate from one sample, sequenced in a study of T cell responses to AZD1222 COVID-19 vaccine. TCRdb's copy holds only in-frame clones and misses some; the assay was immunoSEQ multiplex PCR. This sample has tens of thousands of clones, with roughly 80% found just once. Sequencing was performed on peripheral blood, taken on day 0 of AZD1222 vaccination. These receptors were obtained from an adult in good health.

This chain links TRBV5-5 with TRBJ1-5, with 9 bases aligning to TRBD1. The CDR3 runs to 17 residues. CDR1 and CDR2 from the germline V gene are SGHKS and YYEKEE (reference sequence). V shed 4 bases and J 0 bases; nucleotides not matched to a gene: 8. CDR3 protein: CASSATDRGYSNQPQHF. The CDR3 bases are TGTGCCAGCAGCGCGACGGACAGGGGTTATAGCAATCAGCCCCAGCATTTT.

This sequence joins TRBV3-1 (or the pseudogene TRBV3-2) and TRBJ1-1; D is unresolved. Between the trimmed V and J ends, which lost 5 bases and 4 bases, there was a span of 17 bases. The CDR3 runs 15 residues. Germline CDR1 reads LGHDT; CDR2 reads YNNKEL (reference sequence). The CDR3 coding sequence is TGTGCCAGCAGCGTTACTGGAGGGTTCCCCACTGAAGCTTTCTTT. It encodes CASSVTGGFPTEAFF.

This chain connects TRBV7-2 to TRBJ1-5; D not certain. This CDR3 is 16 amino acids long. V lost 1 base and J 4 bases, leaving 14 bases between the germline ends. In germline, CDR1 is SGHTA, CDR2 FQGNSA. The CDR3 region is CASSLVPGVGNQPQHF. As DNA, the CDR3 is TGTGCCAGCAGCTTAGTTCCGGGAGTAGGTAATCAGCCCCAGCATTTT.

The genes are TRBV4-1 and TRBJ1-4; no clear D gene. The V end lost 4 bases, the J end lost 8 bases, and 17 bases lay between the germline ends. The CDR3 is 15 amino acids. Germline V gives CDR1 MGHRA, CDR2 YSYEKL. As DNA, the CDR3 is TGCGCCAGCAGCCGACTAATGGGCTCGGGCGAAAAACTGTTTTTT. It translates to CASSRLMGSGEKLFF.

The chain joins TRBV2 to TRBJ1-2; D remains ambiguous. This CDR3 contains 12 residues. Trimming cost V 5 bases and J 5 bases, with 9 bases left between them. Germline CDR1 and CDR2: SNHLY and FYNNEI. This CDR3 reads CASSLLRYGYTF. In DNA form, the CDR3 reads TGTGCCAGCAGTCTCTTACGGTATGGCTACACCTTC. The full variable domain, its missing parts supplied by reference TRBV2 and TRBJ1-2, is EPEVTQTPSHQVTQMGQEVILRCVPISNHLYFYWYRQILGQKVEFLVSFYNNEISEKSEIFDDQFSVERPDGSNFTLKIRSTKLEDSAMYFCASSLLRYGYTFGSGTRLTVV.

This clone has a handful of counts. V gene TRBV21-1 combines with J gene TRBJ1-2; the table's D call of TRBD1 was not tested on the DNA. TRBV21-1 is an annotated pseudogene. The CDR3 totals 15 residues. CDR3 nucleotides: TGTGCCAGCAGCAAACGTTGCAGGGGTGGATATGGCTACACCTTC. This gives the protein CASSKRCRGGYGYTF.

The count of this clone is one. The gene calls are TRBV6-6 and TRBJ2-3; TRBD2 matches 11 bases. The CDR3 totals 15 residues. With 6 bases clipped from V and 4 bases from J, the junction kept 6 bases outside the gene matches. Germline values: CDR1 MNHNY, CDR2 SVGAGI (reference sequence). The CDR3 coding sequence is TGTGCCAGCAGACAAACTAGCGGGAGCCCAGATACGCAGTATTTT. Its translation: CASRQTSGSPDTQYF.

The chain uses TRBV24-1 and TRBJ1-1; weak D call: TRBD1 (6 bases). The CDR3 loop spans 13 amino acids. CDR1 and CDR2 from the germline V gene are KGHDR and SFDVKD. V lost 7 bases, J lost 11 bases, and 19 bases lay in between. The CDR3 coding sequence is TGTGCCACCAGGAAAGTGGGGGCCCCGGGGGCTTTCTTT. Protein: CATRKVGAPGAFF.

The chain recombines TRBV4-3 with TRBJ1-4; 9 bases map to TRBD1. V dropped 1 base and J dropped 7; count of bases not matched to a gene: 7. The CDR3 is 16 amino acids. The V gene's germline CDR1 is LGHNA and CDR2 YSLEER. The CDR3 DNA reads TGCGCCAGCAGCCAAGGGGGACAGGGAGGTAGTGAAAAACTGTTTTTT. It yields the protein CASSQGGQGGSEKLFF.

This clone was counted ten times or more. This chain connects TRBV28 to TRBJ1-4, with D perhaps TRBD1 (5 bases). Trimming removed 5 bases from V and 6 bases from J, with 16 bases in between. Germline assignment: CDR1 MDHEN and CDR2 SYDVKM. The CDR3 has 15 amino acids. The CDR3 here is CASSPIGGTHEKLFF. CDR3 DNA: TGTGCCAGCAGTCCGATAGGAGGGACCCATGAAAAACTGTTTTTT.

The genes are TRBV5-1 and TRBJ1-4; a possible D gene is TRBD1 (6 bases). In germline, CDR1 is SGHRS, CDR2 YFSETQ. Trimming removed 2 bases from V and 2 bases from J, with 16 bases in between. The CDR3 spans 17 residues. The CDR3 nucleotides read TGCGCCAGCAGCTTTGGGGGGCCCGGTAATACTAATGAAAAACTGTTTTTT. Translated: CASSFGGPGNTNEKLFF. The full variable domain, its missing parts supplied by reference TRBV5-1 and TRBJ1-4, is KAGVTQTPRYLIKTRGQQVTLSCSPISGHRSVSWYQQTPGQGLQFLFEYFSETQRNKGNFPGRFSGRQFSNSRSEMNVSTLELGDSALYLCASSFGGPGNTNEKLFFGSGTQLSVL.

The chain has TRBV12-5 and TRBJ1-6; no clear D. CDR1 LGHNT and CDR2 FRNRAP come from the germline V gene. Trimming cost V 10 bases and J 0 bases, with 10 bases left between them. This CDR3 has 14 residues. The CDR3 bases are TGTGCTACTAAGTTACCCTCCTATAATTCACCCCTCCACTTT. Its translation is CATKLPSYNSPLHF.

V and J are TRBV5-4 and TRBJ2-5; 7 bases agree with TRBD1. J lost 2 bases, V lost 0 bases, and 1 base had no gene match. This CDR3 contains 14 residues. Germline CDR1 reads SGHNT; CDR2 reads YYREEE (reference sequence). The CDR3 spells CASSLGTGQETQYF. As DNA, the CDR3 is TGTGCCAGCAGCTTGGGGACAGGTCAAGAGACCCAGTACTTC.

The rearrangement links TRBV4-3 to TRBJ2-7; 9 nucleotides align to TRBD1. Unmatched junction bases numbered 11, after V lost 2 bases and J lost 3 bases. The CDR3 contains 17 residues. Germline V gene sequence: CDR1 LGHNA, CDR2 YSLEER. In DNA, the CDR3 is TGCGCCAGCAGCCAATACCCTTCCGGGACAGGGAACTACGAGCAGTACTTC. Residues: CASSQYPSGTGNYEQYF.

The rearrangement uses TRBV6-6 and TRBJ2-1, with TRBD2 matching over 11 bases. The CDR3 length is 19 residues. J gave up 0 bases and V 5 bases, and 12 bases lay outside the gene matches. Germline loops: CDR1 MNHNY, CDR2 SVGAGI (reference sequence). The CDR3 loop reads CASSQPGLAAATSYNEQFF. CDR3 DNA sequence: TGTGCCAGCAGTCAACCGGGACTAGCGGCCGCCACCTCCTACAATGAGCAGTTCTTC.

The rearrangement joins TRBV6-2 or TRBV6-3 to TRBJ1-2; TRBD1 aligns across 11 bases. The germline gives CDR1 MNHEY, CDR2 SVGEGT. V shed 5 bases, J shed 4 bases, and the junction held 9 bases outside the gene matches. There are 16 residues in the CDR3. CDR3 nucleotides: TGTGCCAGCAGTGACCCCCCCGGGACAGGGGGCTATGGCTACACCTTC. Translation: CASSDPPGTGGYGYTF.

The rearrangement joins TRBV7-9 to TRBJ2-4; D remains ambiguous. The CDR3 consists of 13 residues. Germline V gene data show CDR1 as SEHNR and CDR2 as FQNEAQ (reference sequence). Trimming pared 2 bases from V and 8 bases from J, leaving 10 bases between. The CDR3 region is CASSLLGMDIQYF. In DNA, the CDR3 is TGTGCCAGCAGCTTACTAGGTATGGACATTCAGTACTTC.

The gene calls are TRBV24-1 and TRBJ1-3; 8 bases line up with TRBD1. The CDR3 sequence is 15 residues long. Trimming took 6 bases from V and 5 from J; bases not matched to a gene: 8. The V gene's germline CDR1 is KGHDR and CDR2 SFDVKD. The CDR3 loop is CATSRWGRGRNTIYF. The CDR3 nucleotides are TGTGCCACCAGTAGGTGGGGCAGGGGGCGAAACACCATATATTTT.

The rearrangement links TRBV3-1 (or the pseudogene TRBV3-2) to TRBJ2-4; TRBD1 matches at 10 bases. Germline assignment: CDR1 LGHDT and CDR2 YNNKEL (reference sequence). This CDR3 contains 17 residues. J lost 2 bases, V lost 4 bases, and 8 bases had no gene match. This CDR3 is CASSRGQGGTTKNIQYF. CDR3 DNA sequence: TGTGCCAGCAGCCGTGGACAGGGGGGTACGACCAAAAACATTCAGTACTTC.

The rearrangement joins TRBV15 to TRBJ1-1, with no clear D. Germline V gene sequence: CDR1 LNHNV, CDR2 YYDKDF (reference sequence). CDR3 size: 14 residues. Trimming cost V 0 bases and J 1 base, with 6 bases left between them. CDR3 nucleotides: TGTGCCACCAGCAGAGACAGATCGAACACTGAAGCTTTCTTT. Translated, it gives CATSRDRSNTEAFF.

This chain connects TRBV5-1 to TRBJ2-3; 7 positions match TRBD1. V trimming: 5 bases; J trimming: 5 bases; junction bases outside the gene matches: 8. Germline assignment: CDR1 SGHRS and CDR2 YFSETQ. The CDR3 runs 14 residues. The CDR3 DNA is TGCGCCAGCAGTGATAGGGGGCCCGTAGATACGCAGTATTTT. Its protein is CASSDRGPVDTQYF.

This chain uses TRBV5-1 with TRBJ1-3; D remains unclear. Germline V gene sequence: CDR1 SGHRS, CDR2 YFSETQ. The CDR3 has 15 residues. V lost 4 bases, J lost 0 bases, and 11 bases lay in between. CDR3 sequence: CASSNQMGSGNTIYF. The CDR3, as DNA: TGCGCCAGCAGCAACCAAATGGGCTCTGGAAACACCATATATTTT.

This clone was detected once. The gene calls are TRBV4-3 and TRBJ2-1; 13 nucleotides line up with TRBD2. This CDR3 is 15 amino acids long. V dropped 1 base and J dropped 7; count of bases not matched to a gene: 1. Germline CDR1 LGHNA, CDR2 YSLEER. The CDR3 sequence is CASSQGTSGSNEQFF. The DNA of the CDR3 is TGCGCCAGCAGCCAAGGGACTAGCGGGAGTAATGAGCAGTTCTTC.

This clone turned up a few times. The chain uses TRBV4-3 and TRBJ1-1; no reliable D call. Germline V gene lookup returns CDR1 LGHNA and CDR2 YSLEER. The CDR3 length is 14 residues. V lost 1 base and J lost 3, with 9 bases in between. CDR3 sequence: CASSQGDQDTEAFF. DNA of the CDR3: TGCGCCAGCAGCCAAGGTGATCAGGACACTGAAGCTTTCTTT.